These 7 T cell receptor beta chains were sequenced from one sample in a study of T-cell reconstitution after alpha-beta-depleted transplantation in children. TCRbeta library preparation incorporated unique molecular identifiers. TCRdb ran MiXCR on the PCR reads and lists one entry per CDR3 protein. The sample carries approximately 490,000 distinct CDR3 sequences, about 11% recorded once. The sequences come from PBMCs, collected before TCRalphabeta/CD19-depleted stem cell transplant. All receptors derive from a child aged 2-15 years with inherited bone marrow failure, due to receive a stem cell transplant.

The V call is TRBV7-9, the J call TRBJ2-3; TRBD2 matches 9 bases. CDR1 is SEHNR and CDR2 is FQNEAQ in the germline V gene (reference sequence). The CDR3 has 16 residues. The junction had 5 bases not matched to a gene; V was cut back by 2 bases and J by 2 bases. CDR3 bases: TGTGCCAGCAGCTTACCATTAGCGGGAGCCACAGATACGCAGTATTTT. Translating it yields CASSLPLAGATDTQYF.

This clonotype has a handful of counts. CDR3 sequence: CASSGPTHTDTQYF. The CDR3 region has the DNA TGCGCCAGCAGCGGTCCGACTCATACAGATACGCAGTATTTT. This rearrangement joins TRBV5-1 to TRBJ2-3, with D uncertain. CDR1 is SGHRS and CDR2 is YFSETQ in the germline V gene. Trimming cost V 4 bases and J 3 bases, with 12 bases left between them. The CDR3 loop spans 14 amino acids.

The table lists this clonotype with many counts. The chain couples TRBV20-1 to TRBJ2-7; a weak D match, TRBD2 (6 bases). The CDR3 extends over 15 amino acids. Germline loops: CDR1 DFQATT, CDR2 SNEGSKA (reference sequence). Trimming stripped 2 bases from V and 2 bases from J, with 16 bases between. The CDR3 sequence is CSARFLGGGPYEQYF. CDR3 bases: TGCAGTGCTAGATTCTTGGGGGGAGGCCCCTACGAGCAGTACTTC.

The genes are TRBV2 and TRBJ2-5; D is uncertain. The germline CDR1 and CDR2 sequences are SNHLY and FYNNEI. V dropped 6 bases and J dropped 8 bases, with 10 bases sitting between them. CDR3 length equals 11 residues. DNA of the CDR3: TGTGCCAGCAGGGTTTCCGAAACCCAGTACTTC. It encodes CASRVSETQYF.

The sample holds many counts of this clonotype. This chain joins TRBV20-1 and TRBJ2-5; no definite D call. The V gene's germline CDR1 is DFQATT and CDR2 SNEGSKA (reference sequence). V was cut by 7 bases and J by 4 bases, with 7 bases left in between. This CDR3 comprises 10 residues. In DNA form, the CDR3 reads TGCAGTGTGTGGAGAGAGACCCAGTACTTC. This codes for CSVWRETQYF.

The CDR3 protein is CASSYDPTDTQYF. CDR3 nucleotides: TGTGCCAGCAGTTATGACCCCACAGATACGCAGTATTTT. This rearrangement joins TRBV6-2 or TRBV6-3 to TRBJ2-3; D gene uncertain. The V and J ends lost 3 bases and 2 bases respectively, with 6 bases between them. CDR1 and CDR2 (germline): MNHEY, SVGEGT. CDR3 length: 13 residues.

This clonotype was seen at least ten times. This sequence joins TRBV5-1 and TRBJ2-3, with TRBD2 matching over 9 bases. The CDR3 sequence is 17 residues long. Germline trimming cut 1 base from V and 5 bases from J; bases unmatched to any gene: 11. Germline V gene sequence: CDR1 SGHRS, CDR2 YFSETQ. The CDR3 sequence: CASSLRASGTSGDTQYF. The CDR3 bases are TGCGCCAGCAGCTTGCGAGCTAGCGGGACCTCCGGAGATACGCAGTATTTT. The full variable domain, completed using reference TRBV5-1 and TRBJ2-3, is KAGVTQTPRYLIKTRGQQVTLSCSPISGHRSVSWYQQTPGQGLQFLFEYFSETQRNKGNFPGRFSGRQFSNSRSEMNVSTLELGDSALYLCASSLRASGTSGDTQYFGPGTRLTVL.